This T cell receptor (beta chain) was sequenced during a study of cytomegalovirus exposure and HLA in healthy donors (dated by TCRdb to the late 2010s). Turning to the overall study: According to a later analysis, the 120 or so validation repertoires were produced on the same platform as the 600 to 850 repertoires of the first cohort. The study was designed to test whether signatures of past pathogen exposure could be identified by cataloging public T cell receptors. Besides the first cohort of roughly 660 subjects, a separate validation cohort made up of 120 different subjects was used. The study combined high-throughput TCR immunosequencing, statistical association of individual TCRs with disease status, and machine learning to predict cytomegalovirus infection status.

A word on this clone: Its specific antigen is unknown. No quality values exist for individual bases; no much larger clone is one base distant.

Spanning cysteine to phenylalanine, the CDR3 consists of 14 amino acids. The only DNA kept is the CDR3, 42 bases in frame from the first base. V is reduced by 4 bases and J by 8 bases, leaving a spacing of 15 bases between them. The germline V gene sets CDR1 to SGHRS and CDR2 to YFSETQ. Separate from the approximately 670-subject first cohort, the validation cohort of 120 subjects was the group to which the donors belonged. What the study reported, not specific to this receptor: The study gave a list of about 160 TCR beta chains associated with cytomegalovirus. The authors suggested that the approach could potentially be extended to other disease states and immunological phenotypes. In vitro tests confirmed that three of the cytomegalovirus-associated TCR beta chains recognize cytomegalovirus antigens. All 120 or so repertoires were used to score co-occurrence in the validation cohort in a later analysis, because that analysis had no HLA typing for the cohort. The classifier was reported to diagnose cytomegalovirus status with high specificity and sensitivity in both the original cohort and the validation cohort. In a later analysis, TCRs clustered in the first cohort were found to also tend to co-occur in the approximately 120 validation repertoires, with approximately 94% of cluster scores above 0. While some public TCRs were present in many individuals, most TCR sequences turned up only very rarely across donors.

The protocol used for the library was the immunoSEQ multiplex PCR assay. Per the source publication's procedure: A statistical classification framework was built to diagnose cytomegalovirus status from the catalog of TCR beta chain sequences. TCRdb took this table from immuneACCESS and kept in-frame rearrangements with V and J called. Such tables lack part of the clones; where checked against another copy, unresolved V genes explain under half of the gap, and the rest is unexplained. That table gives V, J and clone size, and the DNA gave D and trimming. The sample table shows 100,000 to 150,000 clones, and about 93% are seen once. The leading ten clones occupy less than 1.5% of the sample.

The sequence was collected from a woman between 18 and 29 years old in good health and CMV-seronegative. The chain is encoded by TRBV5-1 joined to TRBJ1-4; TRBD1 is a possible D gene, resting on 5 matching bases. The sequenced sample was PBMCs. Here the CDR3 is given as CASSPETDPEKLFF. The sequenced DNA: TGCGCCAGCAGCCCGGAGACAGACCCAGAAAAACTGTTTTTT.